Included here is one TCR beta chain sequence, with context. What it binds is unknown. Template switching with 5'RACE generated the TCR cDNA and added a universal primer site and UMIs. TCRdb re-called the 5' RACE reads through MiXCR, storing one row per CDR3 protein. The data contain some 120,000 distinct CDR3 sequences, 13% to 15% of them singletons. This specimen belongs to a study of T cells after yellow fever vaccination. Whole-study results and caveats: Booster sampling recovered most clones from primary vaccination (around 97% CD4, around 88% CD8). Weaker overall, the secondary response nonetheless peaked faster (day 5 versus 15). Any FACS-sorted repertoire could hold abundant clonotypes that contaminate it from the bulk population.

Germline CDR1 is SGDLS and CDR2 is YYNGEE. The CDR3 totals 16 residues. Trimming took 5 bases from V and 0 from J; bases not matched to a gene: 6. The sample here was CD8+ T cells sorted from PBMCs, taken 5 days after the yellow fever booster vaccination. The TCR was taken from a man younger than 35 who received the YFV17D yellow fever vaccine. V usage is TRBV9 and J usage is TRBJ2-1; 9 positions match TRBD2. The CDR3 region has the DNA TGTGCCAGCAGTGGGACTAGCCTCAGCTCCTACAATGAGCAGTTCTTC. It yields the protein CASSGTSLSSYNEQFF. Based on the CDR3 plus reference TRBV9 and TRBJ2-1, the full variable domain is DSGVTQTPKHLITATGQRVTLRCSPRSGDLSVYWYQQSLDQGLQFLIQYYNGEERAKGNILERFSAQQFPDLHSELNLSSLELGDSALYFCASSGTSLSSYNEQFFGPGTRLTVL.